A single sample gave rise to the 18 T cell receptor beta chains below, sequenced in a study of OX40 agonist ivuxolimab in advanced cancers. Clones were read by immunoSEQ multiplex PCR, and TCRdb kept only the in-frame ones, dropping some. Of approximately 74,000 clones detected, roughly 87% appear once; the ten largest clones hold under 7%. Material: CD4+ or CD8+ T cells sorted from blood, obtained in a trial of the OX40 agonist ivuxolimab. The receptors were gathered from an adult with an advanced solid tumor such as melanoma, head and neck, liver or kidney cancer.

The chain employs TRBV5-1 and TRBJ2-2; possibly TRBD1 or TRBD2 for D (5 bases each). The CDR3 has 15 amino acids. Trimming cost V 4 bases and J 0 bases, with 10 bases left between them. CDR1 and CDR2 from the germline V gene are SGHRS and YFSETQ. CDR3 sequence (DNA): TGCGCCAGCAGCCCCGGGACGGCGAACACCGGGGAGCTGTTTTTT. Translating it yields CASSPGTANTGELFF.

V usage is TRBV27 and J usage is TRBJ2-1, with TRBD2 matching 9 bases. The CDR3 covers 14 residues. J was trimmed by 5 bases and V by 8 bases; bases with no gene match: 7. Germline V gene sequence: CDR1 MNHEY, CDR2 SMNVEV (reference sequence). CDR3 DNA sequence: TGTGCCAGCGGCCCAATAGCGGGAGACAATGAGCAGTTCTTC. Its translation is CASGPIAGDNEQFF.

The J gene is TRBJ1-3, the V gene TRBV2, with a tentative D call TRBD1 (6 bases). Trimming pared 4 bases from V and 1 base from J, leaving 11 bases between. This CDR3 contains 15 residues. The germline gives CDR1 SNHLY, CDR2 FYNNEI. Here the CDR3 reads CASSGPTGSGNTIYF. The CDR3 coding sequence is TGTGCCAGCAGTGGGCCGACAGGATCTGGAAACACCATATATTTT.

This clone was seen once. This sequence joins TRBV27 and TRBJ1-5; D remains unclear. V was pared by 1 base and J by 1 base, with 11 bases between. CDR3 length: 16 residues. Germline CDR1 and CDR2: MNHEY and SMNVEV (reference sequence). CDR3 in amino acids: CASSLFTDGSNQPQHF. The CDR3 nucleotides are TGTGCCAGCAGTTTATTCACGGATGGAAGCAATCAGCCCCAGCATTTT.

The chain is built from TRBV4-3 and TRBJ2-7; D is unclear. Germline CDR1 reads LGHNA; CDR2 reads YSLEER. V lost 3 bases, J lost 5 bases, and 14 bases lay in between. The CDR3 covers 14 residues. In DNA form, the CDR3 reads TGCGCCAGCAGCCACGGTTTAGGTTTCGACGAGCAGTACTTC. Protein: CASSHGLGFDEQYF.

This sequence joins TRBV5-4 and TRBJ2-3; 7 nucleotides line up with TRBD2. CDR1 SGHNT and CDR2 YYREEE come from the germline V gene (reference sequence). The CDR3 is 11 amino acids. V shed 3 bases and J 15 bases; nucleotides not matched to a gene: 7. The chain's CDR3 is CASSSGTKSYF. The CDR3 DNA is TGTGCCAGCAGCTCCGGGACTAAATCCTATTTT.

This clone was seen just once. V is TRBV27 and J is TRBJ2-3, with D hard to call. The V end lost 6 bases, the J end lost 6 bases, and 19 bases lay between the germline ends. Looked up from germline, CDR1 is MNHEY and CDR2 is SMNVEV (reference sequence). The CDR3 consists of 15 residues. In nucleotides, the CDR3 is TGTGCCAGCAGCTCCCGATGGAGAGGCAGGGATACGCAGTATTTT. Residues: CASSSRWRGRDTQYF.

This clone was detected only once. The gene calls are TRBV2 and TRBJ2-3, with TRBD1 identical over 8 bases. CDR1 is SNHLY, CDR2 FYNNEI, per germline. The CDR3 length is 15 residues. V trimming: 2 bases; J trimming: 5 bases; junction bases outside the gene matches: 6. The CDR3 loop reads CASSEKQGDIDTQYF. CDR3 in DNA: TGTGCCAGCAGTGAAAAACAGGGGGACATAGATACGCAGTATTTT.

The V and J genes are TRBV19 and TRBJ2-3; weak D call: TRBD2 (5 bases). The ends were cut back, 8 bases at V and 4 bases at J, with 13 bases in the middle. The germline V gene has CDR1 LNHDA and CDR2 SQIVND (reference sequence). The CDR3 is 13 amino acids. This CDR3 reads CASEDGMSDTQYF. The CDR3 region has the DNA TGTGCCAGTGAGGACGGGATGTCAGATACGCAGTATTTT.

This clone has a handful of counts. The chain recombines TRBV27 with TRBJ2-3; no firm D call. This CDR3 spans 11 amino acids. V lost 4 bases and J lost 7, with 6 bases in between. Germline V lookup: CDR1 MNHEY, CDR2 SMNVEV (reference sequence). The CDR3 protein is CASSWLNTQYF. CDR3 bases: TGTGCCAGCAGTTGGTTGAATACGCAGTATTTT.

This chain links TRBV7-8 with TRBJ2-1, with 12 bases identical to TRBD2. CDR1 and CDR2 (germline): SGHVS, FQNEAQ. The CDR3 extends over 15 amino acids. V shed 6 bases and J 7 bases; nucleotides not matched to a gene: 7. CDR3 protein: CASRLAGGLRNEQFF. The CDR3 DNA follows: TGTGCCAGCAGACTAGCGGGAGGCCTTCGGAATGAGCAGTTCTTC.

V is TRBV7-2 and J is TRBJ2-3; 12 nucleotides match TRBD2. From germline, CDR1 is SGHTA and CDR2 FQGNSA. The CDR3 is 15 residues long. V lost 5 bases to trimming and J lost 6 bases; unmatched junction nucleotides: 6. The CDR3 sequence: CASSMGLAGTDTQYF. The CDR3 nucleotides are TGTGCCAGCAGCATGGGACTAGCGGGTACCGATACGCAGTATTTT.

This chain joins TRBV28 and TRBJ2-6; a weak D match, TRBD2 (5 bases). CDR1 is MDHEN and CDR2 is SYDVKM in the germline V gene. V lost 5 bases and J lost 2, with 10 bases in between. CDR3 length: 15 amino acids. DNA for the CDR3: TGTGCCAGCAGTATAGAGGGAGCTGGGGCCAACGTCCTGACTTTC. It specifies CASSIEGAGANVLTF. Complete variable domain (other parts from reference TRBV28 and TRBJ2-6): DVKVTQSSRYLVKRTGEKVFLECVQDMDHENMFWYRQDPGLGLRLIYFSYDVKMKEKGDIPEGYSVSREKKERFSLILESASTNQTSMYLCASSIEGAGANVLTFGAGSRLTVL.

The V call is TRBV5-1, the J call TRBJ2-7, with 7 bases identical to TRBD2. CDR3 length: 14 amino acids. The V segment lost 2 bases and the J segment 6 bases; nucleotides outside the gene matches: 8. Germline loops: CDR1 SGHRS, CDR2 YFSETQ. The DNA for the CDR3 is TGCGCCAGCAGCTTCGGCGGGAGCCGGCCCGAGCAGTACTTC. Protein product: CASSFGGSRPEQYF.

V gene TRBV6-1 combines with J gene TRBJ2-7, with D hard to call. The V and J ends lost 3 bases and 2 bases respectively, with 5 bases between them. There are 12 residues in the CDR3. Germline V gives CDR1 MNHNS, CDR2 SASEGT. The CDR3 sequence: CASSDDPYEQYF. DNA for the CDR3: TGTGCCAGCAGTGACGATCCCTACGAGCAGTACTTC.

The genes are TRBV15 and TRBJ1-4; D unclear. The CDR3 covers 15 residues. V was shortened by 4 bases and J by 0 bases, with 9 bases between the two germline ends. Germline V gives CDR1 LNHNV, CDR2 YYDKDF (reference sequence). This CDR3 is CATSTTASTNEKLFF. The CDR3 nucleotides read TGTGCCACCAGCACGACGGCCTCAACTAATGAAAAACTGTTTTTT.

V is TRBV9 and J is TRBJ1-2; 9 bases fit TRBD1. CDR1 is SGDLS, CDR2 YYNGEE, per germline. J lost 8 bases, V lost 2 bases, and 4 bases had no gene match. This CDR3 contains 13 residues. CDR3 loop: CASSVTGGKGYTF. CDR3 nucleotides: TGTGCCAGCAGCGTCACAGGGGGCAAGGGCTACACCTTC.

The chain recombines TRBV19 with TRBJ1-2; 10 bases map to TRBD1. The V segment lost 4 bases and the J segment 6 bases; nucleotides outside the gene matches: 8. Germline assignment: CDR1 LNHDA and CDR2 SQIVND (reference sequence). CDR3 size: 15 residues. The chain's CDR3 is CASSTDRGRIDGYTF. The CDR3 DNA follows: TGTGCCAGTAGTACCGACAGGGGGCGGATAGATGGCTACACCTTC. Full variable domain (missing parts from reference TRBV19 and TRBJ1-2): DGGITQSPKYLFRKEGQNVTLSCEQNLNHDAMYWYRQDPGQGLRLIYYSQIVNDFQKGDIAEGYSVSREKKESFPLTVTSAQKNPTAFYLCASSTDRGRIDGYTFGSGTRLTVV.